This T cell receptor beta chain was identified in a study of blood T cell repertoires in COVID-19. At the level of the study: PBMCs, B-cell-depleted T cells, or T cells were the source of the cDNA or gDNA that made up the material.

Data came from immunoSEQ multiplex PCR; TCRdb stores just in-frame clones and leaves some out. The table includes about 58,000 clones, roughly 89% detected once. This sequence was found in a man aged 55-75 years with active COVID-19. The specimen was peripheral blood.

CDR3 DNA sequence: TGTGCCAGCAGTGACGGACAGGGATCCGGCTACACCTTC. Translated: CASSDGQGSGYTF. The chain employs TRBV9 and TRBJ1-2; 8 nucleotides match TRBD1. V was pared by 5 bases and J by 8 bases, with 8 bases of the junction left unmatched. The V gene's germline CDR1 is SGDLS and CDR2 YYNGEE. The CDR3 contains 13 residues.